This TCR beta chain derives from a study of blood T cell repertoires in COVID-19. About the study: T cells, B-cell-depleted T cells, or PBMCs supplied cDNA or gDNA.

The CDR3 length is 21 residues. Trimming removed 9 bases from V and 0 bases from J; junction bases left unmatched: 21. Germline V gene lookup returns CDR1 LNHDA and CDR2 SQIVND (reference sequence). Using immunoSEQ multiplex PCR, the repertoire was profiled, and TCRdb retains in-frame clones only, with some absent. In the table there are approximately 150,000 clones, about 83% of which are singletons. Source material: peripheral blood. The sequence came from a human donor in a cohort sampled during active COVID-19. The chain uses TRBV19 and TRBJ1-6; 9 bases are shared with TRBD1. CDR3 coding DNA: TGTGCCAGCAGTTATGGGTCCGGGACAGGGAGTTTCAGCTCCTATAATTCACCCCTCCACTTT. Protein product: CASSYGSGTGSFSSYNSPLHF. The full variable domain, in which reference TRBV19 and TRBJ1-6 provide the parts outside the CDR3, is DGGITQSPKYLFRKEGQNVTLSCEQNLNHDAMYWYRQDPGQGLRLIYYSQIVNDFQKGDIAEGYSVSREKKESFPLTVTSAQKNPTAFYLCASSYGSGTGSFSSYNSPLHFGNGTRLTVT.